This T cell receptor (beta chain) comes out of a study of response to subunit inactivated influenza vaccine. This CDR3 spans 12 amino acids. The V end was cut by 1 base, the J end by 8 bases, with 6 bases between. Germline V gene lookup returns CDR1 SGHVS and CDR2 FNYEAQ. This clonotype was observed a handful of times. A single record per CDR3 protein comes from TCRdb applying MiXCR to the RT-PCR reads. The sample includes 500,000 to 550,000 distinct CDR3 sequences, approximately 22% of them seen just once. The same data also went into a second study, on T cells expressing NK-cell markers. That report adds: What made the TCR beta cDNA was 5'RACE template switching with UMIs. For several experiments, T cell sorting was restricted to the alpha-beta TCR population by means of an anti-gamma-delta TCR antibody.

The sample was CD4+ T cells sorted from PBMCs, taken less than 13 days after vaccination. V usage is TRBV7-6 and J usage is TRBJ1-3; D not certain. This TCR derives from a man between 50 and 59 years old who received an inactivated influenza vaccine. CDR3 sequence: CASSLVWDTIYF. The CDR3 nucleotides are TGTGCCAGCAGCTTAGTGTGGGACACCATATATTTT.